These 11 T cell receptor beta chains were all obtained from the same sample, sequenced in a study of blood T cell repertoires in COVID-19. Produced via immunoSEQ multiplex PCR; TCRdb's table is partial and in-frame only. The sample lists tens of thousands of clones; 85% were seen once. The sample consisted of peripheral blood. The source is a man aged 50-59 years with acute or convalescent COVID-19.

This clone came up a few times. The chain couples TRBV2 to TRBJ2-2; 11 bases map to TRBD1. The CDR3 consists of 16 residues. With 8 bases clipped from V and 1 base from J, the junction kept 6 bases outside the gene matches. Looked up from germline, CDR1 is SNHLY and CDR2 is FYNNEI. The CDR3 sequence: CASDGQGAGNTGELFF. DNA of the CDR3: TGTGCCAGCGACGGACAGGGGGCTGGGAACACCGGGGAGCTGTTTTTT.

The chain employs TRBV29-1 and TRBJ2-7; tentatively, D is TRBD2 (5 bases). Trimming cost V 0 bases and J 0 bases, with 9 bases left between them. CDR1 and CDR2 (germline): SQVTM, ANQGSEA. This CDR3 has 14 residues. As DNA, the CDR3 is TGCAGCGTTGAAGAGGCGGGCCACTCCTACGAGCAGTACTTC. Its protein is CSVEEAGHSYEQYF.

The chain joins TRBV11-2 to TRBJ1-2; 7 nucleotides line up with TRBD1. The CDR3 loop spans 19 amino acids. Germline V lookup: CDR1 SGHAT, CDR2 FQNNGV. V was clipped by 0 bases and J by 1 base; unmatched bases: 14. CDR3 sequence (DNA): TGTGCCAGCAGCTTAGAAGGCTATGATCGGGACAGAGTTAACTATGGCTACACCTTC. Residues: CASSLEGYDRDRVNYGYTF.

This clone was detected only once. The chain employs TRBV5-1 and TRBJ2-7, with 9 nucleotides matching TRBD1. The CDR3 length is 13 residues. V trimming: 4 bases; J trimming: 5 bases; junction bases outside the gene matches: 4. Germline V gives CDR1 SGHRS, CDR2 YFSETQ. The CDR3 nucleotides are TGCGCCAGCAGCGGGGGACAGGGAAACGAGCAGTACTTC. Its translation: CASSGGQGNEQYF.

The V gene is TRBV6-5, the J gene TRBJ2-3; tentatively, D is TRBD2 (5 bases). From germline, CDR1 is MNHEY and CDR2 SVGAGI. The CDR3 runs 13 residues. V shed 6 bases and J shed 5 bases, with 12 bases lying between them. In nucleotides, the CDR3 is TGTGCCAGCAGCCAAACCCGGGAAGATACGCAGTATTTT. Protein sequence: CASSQTREDTQYF.

The chain joins TRBV7-6 to TRBJ2-5; 9 nucleotides align to TRBD1. The germline V gene encodes CDR1 SGHVS and CDR2 FNYEAQ. The CDR3 sequence is 18 residues long. V was pared by 5 bases and J by 4 bases, with 17 bases of the junction left unmatched. The CDR3 region has the DNA TGTGCCAGCAGCCAAGGAAACAGGGGGCGGGCAGAGAGAGAGACCCAGTACTTC. It yields the protein CASSQGNRGRAERETQYF.

The chain employs TRBV3-1 (or the pseudogene TRBV3-2) and TRBJ2-3; possible D gene TRBD2, 7 bases. The CDR3 length is 15 residues. Per the germline V gene, CDR1 is LGHDT and CDR2 is YNNKEL (reference sequence). V was clipped by 3 bases and J by 7 bases, with 17 bases between them. Written as DNA, the CDR3 is TGTGCCAGCAGCCATGGCGGGGGCCCGACACATACGCAGTATTTT. Translated: CASSHGGGPTHTQYF.

This sequence joins TRBV5-1 and TRBJ2-7; maybe TRBD2 (5 bases). Germline CDR1 reads SGHRS; CDR2 reads YFSETQ. The CDR3 sequence is 14 residues long. Trimming stripped 4 bases from V and 0 bases from J, with 11 bases between. Here the CDR3 reads CASSVGGSSYEQYF. The CDR3 bases are TGCGCCAGCAGCGTCGGTGGGAGCTCCTACGAGCAGTACTTC.

V is TRBV5-4 and J is TRBJ2-1, with TRBD2 matching 8 bases. Trimming took 4 bases from V and 2 from J; bases not matched to a gene: 11. CDR3 length: 17 amino acids. Per germline, CDR1 SGHNT and CDR2 YYREEE (reference sequence). The CDR3 region is CASSPGGRGAPYNEQFF. CDR3 nucleotides: TGTGCCAGCAGCCCTGGGGGGCGGGGGGCGCCCTACAATGAGCAGTTCTTC. Looking up the rest from reference TRBV5-4 and TRBJ2-1 gives the full variable domain: ETGVTQSPTHLIKTRGQQVTLRCSSQSGHNTVSWYQQALGQGPQFIFQYYREEENGRGNFPPRFSGLQFPNYSSELNVNALELDDSALYLCASSPGGRGAPYNEQFFGPGTRLTVL.

The rearrangement uses TRBV19 and TRBJ1-1; no definite D call. The V and J ends lost 5 bases and 11 bases respectively, with 15 bases between them. The CDR3 is 12 residues long. Germline V gene data show CDR1 as LNHDA and CDR2 as SQIVND (reference sequence). The CDR3 DNA reads as TGTGCCAGTAGTGCAAAGGGAGCGGAGGCTTTCTTT. It specifies CASSAKGAEAFF.

The chain carries TRBV10-3 and TRBJ2-7; maybe TRBD1 (6 bases). The CDR3 spans 15 residues. The germline gives CDR1 ENHRY, CDR2 SYGVKD. Trimming removed 3 bases from V and 0 bases from J, with 12 bases in between. CDR3: CAISDRDKSSYEQYF. CDR3 DNA: TGTGCCATCAGTGATCGGGACAAGAGCTCCTACGAGCAGTACTTC.